The rows below give T cell receptor beta chains drawn from one sample of a study of cytomegalovirus exposure and HLA in healthy donors. Produced via immunoSEQ multiplex PCR; TCRdb's table is partial and in-frame only. Counted here are under 150,000 clones, 82% occurring once; the ten biggest clones make up about 2.7%. Sequencing used PBMCs. These receptors originate from a woman younger than 30 in good health and CMV-seronegative. Both conserved end residues are part of each CDR3. The D gene is left open where the match is weak. Some rows have no size entry. The others give once, few or many, or a class for an expanded clone.

cdr3_aa | cdr3_nt | j_call | v_call | clone_size | d_call
CSVPGTGSLGPGNTIYF | TGCAGCGTTCCCGGGACAGGGTCCTTAGGCCCTGGAAACACCATATATTTT | TRBJ1-3 | TRBV29-1 | . | TRBD1
CATSRESGGPTDTQYF | TGTGCCACCAGCAGAGAGAGCGGGGGGCCGACAGATACGCAGTATTTT | TRBJ2-3 | TRBV15 | . | TRBD2
CASSEMGLAGGSYNEQFF | TGCGCCAGCAGTGAGATGGGACTAGCGGGGGGCTCCTACAATGAGCAGTTCTTC | TRBJ2-1 | TRBV10-1 | . | TRBD2
CASSQGQGEQPQHF | TGCGCCAGCAGCCAGGGACAGGGGGAGCAGCCCCAGCATTTT | TRBJ1-5 | TRBV5-1 | . | TRBD1
CASTLGEGFANVLTF | TGTGCCAGCACCCTGGGAGAGGGTTTCGCCAACGTCCTGACTTTC | TRBJ2-6 | TRBV5-4 | . | .
CASSPRGRGDTGELFF | TGTGCCAGCAGTCCCCGAGGGAGGGGAGACACCGGGGAGCTGTTTTTT | TRBJ2-2 | TRBV27 | . | TRBD2
CASSLDNSGTTYGYTF | TGTGCCAGCAGCTTAGATAATTCTGGGACAACCTATGGCTACACCTTC | TRBJ1-2 | TRBV11-3 | . | .
CASSPLAGWLDSPLHF | TGCGCCAGCAGCCCTCTGGCAGGGTGGCTCGATTCACCCCTCCACTTT | TRBJ1-6 | TRBV4-1 | . | .
CASSSPSTDTQYF | TGTGCCAGCAGTTCCCCCTCCACAGATACGCAGTATTTT | TRBJ2-3 | TRBV28 | few | .
CASSSGLAVYNEQFF | TGTGCCAGCAGCTCCGGACTAGCGGTTTACAATGAGCAGTTCTTC | TRBJ2-1 | TRBV5-4 | once | TRBD2
CATRGQSSYEQYF | TGTGCCACCCGGGGACAGAGCTCCTACGAGCAGTACTTC | TRBJ2-7 | TRBV15 | . | TRBD1
CASSFYGTGGRSNQPQHF | TGTGCCAGCAGTTTTTACGGGACAGGGGGCCGTAGCAATCAGCCCCAGCATTTT | TRBJ1-5 | TRBV28 | . | TRBD1
CSVEGRGVHNEQFF | TGCAGCGTTGAAGGCAGGGGGGTACACAATGAGCAGTTCTTC | TRBJ2-1 | TRBV29-1 | . | .
CASSQEGRQGSTEAFF | TGCGCCAGCAGCCAAGAAGGCCGACAGGGATCCACTGAAGCTTTCTTT | TRBJ1-1 | TRBV4-1 | . | TRBD1
CASSLTDRTDTQYF | TGTGCCAGCAGTTTGACCGACAGAACAGATACGCAGTATTTT | TRBJ2-3 | TRBV27 | . | .
CASSLLAGVYNEQFF | TGTGCCAGCAGCCTTCTAGCGGGGGTTTACAATGAGCAGTTCTTC | TRBJ2-1 | TRBV27 | . | TRBD2
CSAGLAGDEQYF | TGCAGCGCGGGACTAGCGGGCGACGAGCAGTACTTC | TRBJ2-7 | TRBV29-1 | . | TRBD2
CASSLRLAGDPQETQYF | TGCGCCAGCAGCTTGCGGCTAGCGGGGGACCCTCAAGAGACCCAGTACTTC | TRBJ2-5 | TRBV5-1 | . | TRBD2
CASSFGTSETDTQYF | TGTGCCAGCAGCTTCGGGACTAGCGAAACAGATACGCAGTATTTT | TRBJ2-3 | TRBV11-3 | . | TRBD2
CASSNTGETEAFF | TGTGCCAGTTCTAACACAGGGGAAACTGAAGCTTTCTTT | TRBJ1-1 | TRBV19 | . | TRBD1
CASRRGLPYNEQFF | TGTGCCAGCAGAAGGGGGCTTCCCTACAATGAGCAGTTCTTC | TRBJ2-1 | TRBV7-6 | . | TRBD1
CASTASPQGVPYNEQFF | TGCGCCAGCACCGCATCACCACAGGGGGTCCCCTACAATGAGCAGTTCTTC | TRBJ2-1 | TRBV4-1 | . | TRBD1
CASRSAGEGEQYF | TGCGCCAGCCGCTCAGCGGGAGAAGGCGAGCAGTACTTC | TRBJ2-7 | TRBV5-1 | . | TRBD2
CSIGQGITGELFF | TGTTCTATCGGACAGGGCATCACCGGGGAGCTGTTTTTT | TRBJ2-2 | TRBV6-1 | few | TRBD1
CASSQRTSGQTARGDTQYF | TGTGCCAGCAGCCAACGGACTAGCGGGCAAACAGCGAGGGGAGATACGCAGTATTTT | TRBJ2-3 | TRBV4-2 | . | TRBD2
CASSRAGGGNYEQYF | TGTGCCAGCAGTAGAGCGGGAGGGGGGAATTACGAGCAGTACTTC | TRBJ2-7 | TRBV27 | . | TRBD2
CASSLVLTGGDLRFGYTF | TGTGCCAGCAGCTTAGTTTTGACAGGGGGTGACCTTAGATTTGGCTACACCTTC | TRBJ1-2 | TRBV7-2 | . | TRBD1
CASSKEIPRAEAFF | TGTGCCAGCAGCAAAGAGATCCCGAGGGCTGAAGCTTTCTTT | TRBJ1-1 | TRBV21-1 | . | .
CASSEAWTSGFYNEQFF | TGTGCCAGCAGTGAAGCGTGGACTAGCGGGTTCTACAATGAGCAGTTCTTC | TRBJ2-1 | TRBV2 | . | TRBD2
CASRSGLAGTDTQYF | TGTGCCAGCAGATCCGGACTAGCGGGTACAGATACGCAGTATTTT | TRBJ2-3 | TRBV6-5 | medium-sized | TRBD2
CASNGNTIYF | TGTGCCAGCAACGGGAACACCATATATTTT | TRBJ1-3 | TRBV28 | few | .
CASSAETSGSGEQFF | TGTGCCAGCAGTGCCGAGACTAGCGGGTCAGGTGAGCAGTTCTTC | TRBJ2-1 | TRBV2 | . | TRBD2
CASSSAGLAGVYEQYF | TGTGCCAGCAGTTCAGCCGGACTAGCGGGAGTGTACGAGCAGTACTTC | TRBJ2-7 | TRBV27 | . | TRBD2
CASSALTLGTEAFF | TGTGCCAGCAGTGCTCTGACCCTAGGCACTGAAGCTTTCTTT | TRBJ1-1 | TRBV25-1 | . | .
CSAAGGRGYNEQFF | TGCAGCGCCGCCGGGGGGAGAGGGTACAATGAGCAGTTCTTC | TRBJ2-1 | TRBV29-1 | few | TRBD2
CASSFRDFEAFF | TGTGCCAGTAGTTTCCGGGATTTTGAAGCTTTCTTT | TRBJ1-1 | TRBV19 | once | .
CASGGVNTEAFF | TGTGCCAGTGGAGGGGTGAACACTGAAGCTTTCTTT | TRBJ1-1 | TRBV28 | . | .
CASSLDSLRNQPQHF | TGTGCCAGCAGCTTAGACTCCCTTCGGAATCAGCCCCAGCATTTT | TRBJ1-5 | TRBV7-2 | . | .
CASSLSSGRAGNEQFF | TGTGCCAGCAGCTTATCTAGCGGGAGGGCCGGCAATGAGCAGTTCTTC | TRBJ2-1 | TRBV11-2 | . | TRBD2
CATSRGGQNSPLHF | TGTGCCACCAGCCGCGGGGGGCAGAATTCACCCCTCCACTTT | TRBJ1-6 | TRBV15 | . | .
CASSLGSYNEQFF | TGTGCCAGCAGTCTGGGGAGCTACAATGAGCAGTTCTTC | TRBJ2-1 | TRBV27 | . | .
CASSRTGSHGYTF | TGCGCCAGCAGCCGGACAGGGAGCCATGGCTACACCTTC | TRBJ1-2 | TRBV5-1 | . | TRBD1
CASLGGRENYGYTF | TGTGCCAGCCTGGGAGGTCGTGAAAACTATGGCTACACCTTC | TRBJ1-2 | TRBV6-6 | . | .
CASSQTTQDRGLRETQYF | TGCGCCAGCAGCCAAACCACCCAGGACAGGGGGCTTCGGGAGACCCAGTACTTC | TRBJ2-5 | TRBV4-1 | . | TRBD1
CASSPHGGQGFYNSPLHF | TGTGCCAGCAGCCCCCACGGCGGACAGGGGTTCTATAATTCACCCCTCCACTTT | TRBJ1-6 | TRBV9 | . | TRBD1
CASSFAATNEKLFF | TGCGCCAGCAGCTTCGCAGCAACTAATGAAAAACTGTTTTTT | TRBJ1-4 | TRBV5-1 | . | .
CASSELRTTYNEQFF | TGTGCCAGCAGTGAACTCCGGACAACCTACAATGAGCAGTTCTTC | TRBJ2-1 | TRBV6-1 | . | .
CASSQLSNSNQPQHF | TGCGCCAGCAGCCAACTATCTAATAGCAATCAGCCCCAGCATTTT | TRBJ1-5 | TRBV4-1 | . | .
CASSFRDTEAFF | TGTGCCAGCAGCTTCCGGGACACTGAAGCTTTCTTT | TRBJ1-1 | TRBV5-6 | few | .
CASSAGTSGGPTDTQYF | TGTGCCAGCAGTGCCGGGACTAGCGGGGGACCCACAGATACGCAGTATTTT | TRBJ2-3 | TRBV6-1 | . | TRBD2
CASSLSSGPSSGNTIYF | TGCGCCAGCAGCCTCAGTTCGGGTCCGAGCTCTGGAAACACCATATATTTT | TRBJ1-3 | TRBV5-1 | . | .
CASRRLRVTNYGYTF | TGTGCCAGCAGACGTCTGAGGGTTACTAACTATGGCTACACCTTC | TRBJ1-2 | TRBV28 | . | .